This T cell receptor (beta chain) was profiled in a study of CD8 T cells in Susac syndrome. About the research overall: At blood draw, Susac syndrome patients were therapy-naive, on corticosteroids, or on intravenous immunoglobulin alone. Findings and limits, study-wide: Clonal expansion was not seen in any Susac syndrome CD4+ T cell repertoire.

Regarding this clonotype: Its antigen is not known.

The RNA, roughly 0.45 to 1 ug, was put through reverse transcription using random hexamers. An immunoSEQ multiplex PCR amplified TCR beta CDR3 over 54 Vbeta and 13 Jbeta. TCRdb re-analysed the immunoSEQ multiplex PCR reads in MiXCR, keeping a single row per CDR3 protein. The data show about 140,000 distinct CDR3 sequences, with just under 95% seen just once and roughly 0.15% held by the top ten. The V gene lost 0 bases and the J gene lost 3 bases, with 9 bases spanning the gap. Germline assignment: CDR1 MGHRA and CDR2 YSYEKL. The CDR3 consists of 15 residues. Sequencing of TCR beta, carried out with a high-throughput approach, was applied to CD8+ and CD4+ T cells from the blood.

The clonotype comes from a human donor with Susac syndrome. Sequencing was done on a sample of CD4+ T cells from PBMCs. The chain uses TRBV4-1 and TRBJ1-5, with D possibly being TRBD1 (5 bases). DNA of the CDR3: TGCGCCAGCAGCCAAGAGGACAATCTCAATCAGCCCCAGCATTTT. Protein product: CASSQEDNLNQPQHF.